This TCR beta chain was observed in a study of blood T cells in healthy people across ages. A few counts support this clonotype. Sample-barcoded 5' priming and a J-beta primer mix drove a second PCR of roughly 6 to 12 cycles. A 12-random-nucleotide template-switch adaptor tagged each cDNA molecule. CDR3-containing paired-end reads numbered at least 3 million in each sample. TCRdb used MiXCR to reprocess the 5' RACE reads, holding one entry per CDR3 protein. There are hundreds of thousands of distinct CDR3 sequences in the sample; about 52% occur only once, and roughly 34% lies in the top ten. The CDR3 extends over 15 amino acids. The germline V gene encodes CDR1 SEHNR and CDR2 FQNEAQ (reference sequence). The germline V and J ends were trimmed by 4 bases and 2 bases, with 14 bases remaining between them.

The rearrangement links TRBV7-9 to TRBJ1-2; no clear D. The TCR sequence derives from a woman aged 55-70 years in good health. The material sequenced was blood. The DNA for the CDR3 is TGTGCCAGCAGCTCCCTTACCTCGGGAAACTATGGCTACACCTTC. Its translation: CASSSLTSGNYGYTF.